Listed below are T cell receptor beta chains from one sample, sequenced in a study of long-term antiretroviral therapy in people with HIV. Clones were sequenced by immunoSEQ multiplex PCR, and TCRdb holds only the in-frame ones, with some missing. The table records about 33,000 clones, roughly 80% of them present only once. The material was unsorted PBMCs, obtained 2 years after starting antiretroviral therapy. These receptor sequences come from a woman between 45 and 60 years old with HIV. Both conserved end residues are part of each CDR3. The D gene is left open where the match is weak. Some rows have no size entry. The others give once, few or many, or a class for an expanded clone.

J,size,V,D,DNA,CDR3
TRBJ2-2,medium-sized,TRBV12-5,-,TGTGCTAGTGGGTGGGACACCGGGGAGCTGTTTTTT,CASGWDTGELFF
TRBJ2-5,-,TRBV6-1,TRBD2,TGTGCCAGCAGTGAAGGACTAGCGGGGACCCCCGAGACCCAGTACTTC,CASSEGLAGTPETQYF
TRBJ1-5,-,TRBV4-1,-,TGCGCCAGCAGCCACGCGGTAACATATAGCAATCAGCCCCAGCATTTT,CASSHAVTYSNQPQHF
TRBJ2-7,-,TRBV5-1,TRBD1,TGCGCCAGCAGCTCGCCGGGACAGGACGGTCATGAGCAGTACTTC,CASSSPGQDGHEQYF
TRBJ1-1,-,TRBV7-9,-,TGTGCCAGCAGCCCGGACCTGGGCCCTGAAGCTTTCTTT,CASSPDLGPEAFF
TRBJ2-3,-,TRBV5-1,TRBD1,TGCGCCAGCACCCAACAGGGGAGAACAACTCATACGCAGTATTTT,CASTQQGRTTHTQYF
TRBJ1-2,-,TRBV7-2,TRBD1,TGTGCCAGCAGCCCGGGGACAGGGGGCGCGAGAGGCTACACCTTC,CASSPGTGGARGYTF
TRBJ2-2,-,TRBV5-1,-,TGCGCCAGCAGCTTGGAAGAGGGCGGGGAGCTGTTTTTT,CASSLEEGGELFF
TRBJ2-7,-,TRBV7-9,TRBD1,TGTGCCAGCAGCTTAGGGACAGGGATGTCCTACGAGCAGTACTTC,CASSLGTGMSYEQYF
TRBJ1-2,-,TRBV19,-,TGTGCCAGTATAACAGGGCACTATGGCTACACCTTC,CASITGHYGYTF
TRBJ1-5,medium-sized,TRBV28,-,TGTGCCAGCAGTTTTTATGGGAGTGAGGGGCAGCCCCAGCATTTT,CASSFYGSEGQPQHF
TRBJ2-7,-,TRBV12-5,TRBD2,TGTGCTAGTGGTCCGGGGGGTTACGAGCAGTACTTC,CASGPGGYEQYF
TRBJ1-1,-,TRBV15,-,TGTGCCACCAGCAGAAGGGATCCCCCTGACACTGAAGCTTTCTTT,CATSRRDPPDTEAFF
TRBJ1-5,-,TRBV2,-,TGTGCCAGCAATGATGTGAATCAGCCCCAGCATTTT,CASNDVNQPQHF
TRBJ1-4,-,TRBV4-2,-,TGTGCCAGCAGCCAAGATTGGAGGGGGGGATCTGAAAAACTGTTTTTT,CASSQDWRGGSEKLFF
TRBJ2-1,-,TRBV29-1,-,TGCACCTATGTTCCGAGGGTAGCGTCAATCTCCTACAATGAGCAGTTCTTC,CTYVPRVASISYNEQFF
TRBJ1-1,-,TRBV2,TRBD1,TGTGCCAGCAGTCAGATCCGGGACAGCCCTTTGAACACTGAAGCTTTCTTT,CASSQIRDSPLNTEAFF
TRBJ2-7,-,TRBV5-1,-,TGCGCCAGCAGCTTGGGAGGGGGGGCCTCTCGAGAGCAGTACTTC,CASSLGGGASREQYF
TRBJ2-7,-,TRBV10-3,-,TGTGCCATCGGTCTTTCAGGATCGTCGACCTACGAGCAGTACTTC,CAIGLSGSSTYEQYF
TRBJ1-1,once,TRBV4-1,-,TGCGCCAGCAGCCAAGTCATCCGGGACCTACCTGAAGCTTTCTTT,CASSQVIRDLPEAFF
TRBJ1-3,-,TRBV5-1,TRBD1,TGCGCCAGCAGCGTTGGGAGGAGTCGGGACAGGGTCTCTGGAAACACCATATATTTT,CASSVGRSRDRVSGNTIYF
TRBJ1-1,-,TRBV5-6,-,TGTGCCAGCACCCGGACGGTGAACACTGAAGCTTTCTTT,CASTRTVNTEAFF
TRBJ2-7,-,TRBV2,-,TGTGCCAGCAGTGTGGGTGTGGCCGAGCAGTACTTC,CASSVGVAEQYF
TRBJ1-2,few,TRBV6-1,-,TGTGCCAGCGACGCGGGGTGGTATGGCTACACCTTC,CASDAGWYGYTF
TRBJ2-7,-,TRBV6-5,-,TGTGCCAGCACCGCGACGGCGAGCTCCTACGAGCAGTACTTC,CASTATASSYEQYF
TRBJ1-2,-,TRBV27,-,TGTGCCAGCAGTGTTCGACAACCGATGGGCTATGGCTACACCTTC,CASSVRQPMGYGYTF
TRBJ2-5,-,TRBV30,-,TGTGCCTGGAGTGACAGGGAAGTAAGGGAGACCCAGTACTTC,CAWSDREVRETQYF
TRBJ2-2,once,TRBV4-1,-,TGCGCCAGCAGCCCCCAGGGGGGCGGGGGGACGGGGAACACCGGGGAGCTGTTTTTT,CASSPQGGGGTGNTGELFF
TRBJ2-3,once,TRBV7-3,-,TGTGCCAGCAGCTTAGGACAACCTTTTAGCACAGATACGCAGTATTTT,CASSLGQPFSTDTQYF
TRBJ2-2,-,TRBV21-1,-,TGTGCCAGCATCATACGGGACGAAGCCCGGGAGCTGTTTTTT,CASIIRDEARELFF
TRBJ1-1,-,TRBV7-8,-,TGTGCCAGCAGCTACTCCTACACTGAAGCTTTCTTT,CASSYSYTEAFF
TRBJ2-1,-,TRBV5-1,-,TGCGCCAGCAGCTTGGGAGGGGGGGCCTTTAGAAATGAGCAGTTCTTC,CASSLGGGAFRNEQFF
TRBJ1-2,-,TRBV4-1,-,TGCGCCAGCAGCCAAGAGGGGCCCCCTTATGGCTACACCTTC,CASSQEGPPYGYTF
TRBJ2-3,-,TRBV18,TRBD1,TGTACCAGCTCACCAAAAGCAGGGGGCGGCACAGATACGCAGTATTTT,CTSSPKAGGGTDTQYF
TRBJ2-7,-,TRBV21-1,-,TGTGCCAGGTTACCGGGACGGCCGTACTTC,CARLPGRPYF
TRBJ1-3,-,TRBV2,-,TGTGCCAGCAGTGACTTCTTACAGGGCGAGTCTGGAAACACCATATATTTT,CASSDFLQGESGNTIYF
TRBJ1-4,-,TRBV7-9,-,TGTGCCAGCAGCTTAGGCGGGGTTGAAAAACTGTTTTTT,CASSLGGVEKLFF
TRBJ1-2,-,TRBV30,TRBD1,TGTGCCTGGAGGGACAGGGGTGGCGGCTACACCTTC,CAWRDRGGGYTF
TRBJ1-5,few,TRBV6-5,-,TGTGCCAGCAAGAACAGGGGCAATCAGCCCCAGCATTTT,CASKNRGNQPQHF
TRBJ2-2,-,TRBV6-5,TRBD1,TGTGCCAGCAGTTACCGGACAGGAGCGAACACCGGGGAGCTGTTTTTT,CASSYRTGANTGELFF
TRBJ1-2,-,TRBV30,-,TGTGCCTGGAGTGTCAGGGAGAACTATGGCTACACCTTC,CAWSVRENYGYTF
TRBJ2-6,-,TRBV6-5,-,TGTGCCAGCAGATACCAACGGGCTGGGGCCAACGTCCTGACTTTC,CASRYQRAGANVLTF
TRBJ2-2,-,TRBV7-2,TRBD1,TGTGCCAGCAGCTTATCTCCAGGACAGGGCTACACCGGGGAGCTGTTTTTT,CASSLSPGQGYTGELFF
TRBJ2-5,-,TRBV4-1,-,TGCGCCAGCAGCCAAGTGGATAGGATCCAAGAGACCCAGTACTTC,CASSQVDRIQETQYF
TRBJ2-7,-,TRBV7-3,-,TGTGCCAGCAGCTTAAAAGGACCCGGATCGGGCGAGCAGTACTTC,CASSLKGPGSGEQYF
TRBJ2-5,-,TRBV5-1,TRBD1,TGCGCCAGCAGCTTGGGGGACAGGGCTCTGTCAGAGACCCAGTACTTC,CASSLGDRALSETQYF
TRBJ1-3,-,TRBV23-1,TRBD1,TGCGCCAGCAGGAGGACAGGGTTCACTGGAAACACCATATATTTT,CASRRTGFTGNTIYF
TRBJ2-6,-,TRBV27,TRBD1,TGTGCCAGCAGCTCTACCCATACTGCCGGGACAGCTCATTTCGGGGCCAACGTCCTGACTTTC,CASSSTHTAGTAHFGANVLTF
TRBJ1-2,-,TRBV30,-,TGTGCCTGGAGTCCGACTTTGGATGGCTACACCTTC,CAWSPTLDGYTF
TRBJ2-3,-,TRBV6-1,TRBD1,TGTGCCAGCAGTGAATGGGGACAGGGGGCTAGCACAGATACGCAGTATTTT,CASSEWGQGASTDTQYF